The clone carrying this TCR beta chain was counted only a few times. The data originate from a study of CD8+ T cells in alopecia areata. The treatment here: oral pan-JAK inhibitor, 5-10 mg twice daily. The germline V and J ends were trimmed by 4 bases and 9 bases, with 7 bases remaining between them. There are 11 residues in the CDR3. Germline-derived CDR1 and CDR2 are MDHEN and SYDVKM. In each case, RNA was isolated and then reverse transcribed into cDNA as the sequencing template. The table came from immunoSEQ multiplex PCR; TCRdb's copy has only in-frame clones and leaves some out. The sample has some 99,000 clones; under 70% are singletons.

Sequenced here: CD8+ T cells sorted from blood, sampled at week 4, from a patient treated with tofacitinib. The chain combines TRBV28 with TRBJ2-1; unclear D gene. This receptor was identified in a human donor with alopecia areata. The CDR3 reads CASSSLAEQFF. The CDR3 DNA follows: TGTGCCAGCAGTTCTTTGGCTGAGCAGTTCTTC. Variable domain in full (rest from reference TRBV28 and TRBJ2-1): DVKVTQSSRYLVKRTGEKVFLECVQDMDHENMFWYRQDPGLGLRLIYFSYDVKMKEKGDIPEGYSVSREKKERFSLILESASTNQTSMYLCASSSLAEQFFGPGTRLTVL.